Listed below are T cell receptor beta chains from one sample, sequenced in a study of blood T cell repertoires in COVID-19. Generated by immunoSEQ multiplex PCR, the TCRdb table keeps only in-frame clones and is missing some. The sample lists about 250,000 clones; 83% were seen once. Material for sequencing was peripheral blood. Source of these receptors: a middle-aged man with active or convalescent COVID-19. Both conserved end residues are part of each CDR3. A D gene is named only where the DNA matches it firmly. Not every row has a clone size; where given, it reads once, few, many or a size class.

j_call clone_size d_call v_call cdr3_nt cdr3_aa
TRBJ2-5 - TRBD2 TRBV11-3 TGTGCCAGCAGCTTAAGCCCCCTTCTAGCGGGGGGTGGCCAAGAGACCCAGTACTTC CASSLSPLLAGGGQETQYF
TRBJ2-3 - TRBD2 TRBV7-6 TGTGCCAGCAGCTTTTCAACCTCTGTAGCGGGAGGCACAGATACGCAGTATTTT CASSFSTSVAGGTDTQYF
TRBJ2-7 - - TRBV21-1 TGTGCCAGCAGCAAAGGTGGCAGGGGTCGGTACGAGCAGTACTTC CASSKGGRGRYEQYF
TRBJ1-5 - TRBD1 TRBV6-2/TRBV6-3 TGTGCCAGCAGTTACAAGGGACAGGGGAGCAATCAGCCCCAGCATTTT CASSYKGQGSNQPQHF
TRBJ2-5 - - TRBV6-5 TGTGCCAGCCGTCCGACAGTGGCCGAGACCCAGTACTTC CASRPTVAETQYF
TRBJ2-2 once TRBD1 TRBV29-1 TGCAGCGTCTCAGACAGGGGGGATACCGGGGAGCTGTTTTTT CSVSDRGDTGELFF
TRBJ1-2 many TRBD1 TRBV20-1 TGCCGAGGGGACAGCAACTATGGCTACACCTTC CRGDSNYGYTF
TRBJ2-1 - - TRBV6-1 TGTGCCAGCAGTGACGGCAATGAGCAGTTCTTC CASSDGNEQFF
TRBJ2-3 - TRBD1 TRBV4-3 TGCGCCAGCAGCCAAGATAGGACAGGGGGCACAGATACGCAGTATTTT CASSQDRTGGTDTQYF
TRBJ2-5 - - TRBV3-1/TRBV3-2 TGTGCCAGCAGACGGACAGTGGGCGAGACCCAGTACTTC CASRRTVGETQYF
TRBJ1-3 - - TRBV12-5 TGTGCTAGTTCAAAGGGGGCTGGAAACACCATATATTTT CASSKGAGNTIYF
TRBJ2-7 - - TRBV30 TGTGCCTGGAGTCTTAAGGGGGTAACCTACGAGCAGTACTTC CAWSLKGVTYEQYF
TRBJ1-4 - - TRBV2 TGTGCCAGCAGCAGAGGGGAAAAACTGTTTTTT CASSRGEKLFF
TRBJ2-3 few TRBD1 TRBV10-3 TGTGCCTCCGGACAGGCGATGACCTCCACGACAGATACGCAGTATTTT CASGQAMTSTTDTQYF
TRBJ2-7 few TRBD1 TRBV5-1 TGCGCCAGCAGCCCGGGGGGGACAGGGGCCTACGAGCAGTACTTC CASSPGGTGAYEQYF
TRBJ1-4 - TRBD1 TRBV7-9 TGTGCCAGCAGCGCGCGACAGGGGGCAATCGGGAAACTGTTTTTT CASSARQGAIGKLFF
TRBJ1-2 - - TRBV9 TGTGCCAGCAGCGAGGGTAATCTAGGACAGTCCTATGGCTACACCTTC CASSEGNLGQSYGYTF
TRBJ2-7 few - TRBV7-6 TGTGCCTCCATCGGGGACTACGAGCAGTACTTC CASIGDYEQYF
TRBJ1-2 - TRBD1 TRBV2 TGTGCCAGCACGAGGGACAGGCATGGCTACACCTTC CASTRDRHGYTF
TRBJ1-2 - TRBD1 TRBV29-1 TGCAGCGTTCTGGGACAGGGTTCTAATGGCTACACCTTC CSVLGQGSNGYTF
TRBJ2-5 - - TRBV6-5 TGTGCCAGCAGCCGACTTGTGGTAACCCAAGAGACCCAGTACTTC CASSRLVVTQETQYF
TRBJ2-1 - TRBD2 TRBV2 TGTGCCAGCAGTGAAGCTAGCGGGGCGGTGGGTGAGCAGTTCTTC CASSEASGAVGEQFF
TRBJ1-6 - TRBD1 TRBV30 TGTGCCTGCGAAACAGGGGGTCGATCACCCCTCCACTTT CACETGGRSPLHF
TRBJ1-2 - - TRBV4-1 TGCGCCAGCAGCCAAGCCATAGCGACAAGTAGTGGCTACACCTTC CASSQAIATSSGYTF
TRBJ2-7 few TRBD1 TRBV5-1 TGCGCCAGCAGCTTGGGGACAGGGGCCTTCTACGAGCAGTACTTC CASSLGTGAFYEQYF
TRBJ2-5 - - TRBV27 TGTGCCAGCAGTCCAAGGACCACTAGTGTTCATGGGACCCAGTACTTC CASSPRTTSVHGTQYF
TRBJ2-7 - TRBD1 TRBV5-1 TGCGCCAGCAGCTCTGGACAGGGACTCTACGAGCAGTACTTC CASSSGQGLYEQYF
TRBJ1-3 few TRBD1 TRBV29-1 TGCAGCGGCAGACAGGGAGAAGGAAACACCATATATTTT CSGRQGEGNTIYF
TRBJ2-1 - TRBD2 TRBV4-2 TGTGCCAGCAGCCAAGTTGGACTAGGAGGAATTAATGAGCAGTTCTTC CASSQVGLGGINEQFF
TRBJ1-6 - TRBD1 TRBV2 TGTGCCAGCAGTGAAAGGGGACAGGGAGGTGGTCGGAATTCACCCCTCCACTTT CASSERGQGGGRNSPLHF
TRBJ1-1 - TRBD1 TRBV5-4 TGTGCCAGCAGCTTGTCCCGGACAGGGGCCTATGGCACTGAAGCTTTCTTT CASSLSRTGAYGTEAFF
TRBJ1-5 - TRBD1 TRBV6-6 TGTGCCAGCAGCAGCCGGTCAGGGGGCCGCAATCAGCCCCAGCATTTT CASSSRSGGRNQPQHF
TRBJ1-4 - - TRBV28 TGTGCCAGCAGAACAAGTGGCCTGGAGGGTAATGAAAAACTGTTTTTT CASRTSGLEGNEKLFF
TRBJ1-6 - - TRBV5-4 TGTGCCAGCAGCTTGGCCGGGGTAAATTCACCCCTCCACTTT CASSLAGVNSPLHF
TRBJ2-3 few TRBD2 TRBV5-1 TGCGCCAGCAGCCTCTCAGCCGGGACTAGCAGCACAGATACGCAGTATTTT CASSLSAGTSSTDTQYF
TRBJ2-1 - TRBD2 TRBV2 TGTGCCAGCAGCTCGACTAGCGGGAATGCTGAGCAGTTCTTC CASSSTSGNAEQFF
TRBJ2-7 - TRBD1 TRBV5-1 TGCGCCAGCAGCACCCACCCCGGGACAGGCACCTACGAGCAGTACTTC CASSTHPGTGTYEQYF
TRBJ1-1 - - TRBV30 TGTGCCTGGAGTGCATCATATAGCGCTTTCTTT CAWSASYSAFF
TRBJ2-7 - TRBD1 TRBV2 TGTGCCAGCAGGGACAGGGCGACCCCCTACGAGCAGTACTTC CASRDRATPYEQYF
TRBJ1-1 many - TRBV7-2 TGTGCCAGCAGCTTAGCCGACAGGTGGAACACTGAAGCTTTCTTT CASSLADRWNTEAFF
TRBJ1-4 - TRBD1 TRBV2 TGTGCCAGCAACGGGGACAGGGCAATCATGGGGGAAAAACTGTTTTTT CASNGDRAIMGEKLFF
TRBJ2-3 - - TRBV11-3 TGTGCCAGCAGCTTCTACAGGGGCACAGATACGCAGTATTTT CASSFYRGTDTQYF
TRBJ1-1 - TRBD1 TRBV2 TGTGCCAGCAGCCTGGGACAGGGGGCCTCTGAAGCTTTCTTT CASSLGQGASEAFF
TRBJ2-7 - TRBD2 TRBV27 TGTGCCAGCAGTGCGAGCGGGAGGTATATCGAGCAGTACTTC CASSASGRYIEQYF
TRBJ1-3 - - TRBV3-1/TRBV3-2 TGTGCCAGCAGCCCCGTCCAGGGAAACACCATATATTTT CASSPVQGNTIYF
TRBJ2-7 - - TRBV5-1 TGCGCCAGCAGCTCCACTAGAAATTCCTACGAGCAGTACTTC CASSSTRNSYEQYF
TRBJ1-2 - TRBD1 TRBV7-9 TGTGCCAGCAGCTTACCGGGACAGGGGGCGAATGGCTACACCTTC CASSLPGQGANGYTF
TRBJ1-4 - - TRBV4-1 TGCGCCAGCAGCCAGATTGGGCCAGGCTCAGGTGAAAAACTGTTTTTT CASSQIGPGSGEKLFF
TRBJ1-5 - - TRBV2 TGTGCCAGCAGTGGGGGGCAGGGTCAGCCCCAGCATTTT CASSGGQGQPQHF
TRBJ2-7 - TRBD2 TRBV11-3 TGTGCCAGCAGCTTAGATAACGGTAGCGGGAGCCACGAGCAGTACTTC CASSLDNGSGSHEQYF
TRBJ1-5 - TRBD1 TRBV19 TGTGCCAGTAGTCCTGGCTACAGGGGAAATCAGCCCCAGCATTTT CASSPGYRGNQPQHF
TRBJ1-6 - - TRBV6-5 TGTGCCAGCAGTTACGCGGAAGATAATTCACCCCTCCACTTT CASSYAEDNSPLHF
TRBJ2-3 once TRBD1 TRBV15 TGTGCCACCAGCAGAACACAGGGGCGGACAGATACGCAGTATTTT CATSRTQGRTDTQYF